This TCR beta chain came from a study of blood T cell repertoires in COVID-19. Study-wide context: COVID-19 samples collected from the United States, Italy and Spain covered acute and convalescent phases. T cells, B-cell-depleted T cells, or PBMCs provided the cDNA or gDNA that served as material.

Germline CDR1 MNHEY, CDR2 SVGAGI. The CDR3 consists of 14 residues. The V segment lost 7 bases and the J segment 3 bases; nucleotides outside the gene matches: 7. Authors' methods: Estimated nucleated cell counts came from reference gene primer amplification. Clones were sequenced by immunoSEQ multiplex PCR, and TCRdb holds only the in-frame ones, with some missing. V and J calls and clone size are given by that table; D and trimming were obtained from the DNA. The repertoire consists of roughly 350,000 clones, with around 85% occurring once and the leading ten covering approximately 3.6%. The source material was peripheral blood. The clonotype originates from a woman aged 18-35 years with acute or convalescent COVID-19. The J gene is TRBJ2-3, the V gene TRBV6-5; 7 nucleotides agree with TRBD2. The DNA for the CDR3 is TGTGCCAGCACCTGGGGGGGATGGACAGATACGCAGTATTTT. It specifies CASTWGGWTDTQYF.